Sequencing of this TCR beta chain was carried out in a study of shared clonotypes between healthy human individuals (dated by TCRdb to about 2020). Study-level background: The cohort included a few men and a couple of women between 18 and 49 years of age. Per donor, three plates each were used for CD4 naive and CD4 memory, two for CD8 naive, and one for CD8 memory. Blood TCR repertoires of several healthy adults were deeply sequenced to estimate repertoire size and the extent of clonotype sharing between individuals. Libraries were prepared and TCR repertoires were sequenced by different laboratories using diverse techniques, in order to increase sequencing depth and limit assay-specific biases. Per donor, leukapheresis produced somewhere between about 0.9 and 9.5 billion PBMCs. Here is what the overall study found, with its caveats: Clonotypes shared by all four sorted-subset donors showed higher generation probabilities than non-shared clonotypes. Pairwise subsampling led to the expectation that sequencing depth would affect the degree of clonotype sharing among donors. Larger estimated clonotype richness was generally found for naive subsets than for memory subsets. About 5% of naive CD4, 3% to 4% of naive CD8, 2.3% of memory CD4, and 0.35% to 0.5% of memory CD8 clonotypes were shared across a few donors. Because the study included only a small number of donors, the genetic and exposure-history diversity represented was limited. Incomplete sequencing was indicated by rarefaction of sorted-subset datasets, despite the large sequencing depth. Only blood was sampled, and tissue TCR repertoires likely differ from those in blood.

Healthy HIV-negative adults with no recently reported acute infections or vaccinations were included as donors. Every donor was a Caucasian adult residing in Nashville, Tennessee, USA. CD4+ T cells were enriched through magnetic negative selection, after which naive cells were positively selected on CD45RA and the remaining negative fraction served as the memory subset. Blood was obtained by leukapheresis, after which PBMCs were separated by Ficoll-Histopaque density gradient centrifugation and cryopreserved in liquid nitrogen vapor phase. Analytical flow cytometry was used to check the purity and quantity of each magnetically sorted T cell population. Genomic DNA was isolated from every sorted fraction and measured by UV absorbance on a Nanodrop 2000c. Using the deep immunoSEQ assay, multiplex PCR amplified TCR CDR3 regions from genomic DNA. For each cell subset, the extracted genomic DNA was distributed evenly across all wells of several immunoSEQ 96-well plates, and each plate served as one replicate. For sorted subsets, roughly 0.2 ug genomic DNA, equal to tens of thousands of T cell genomes, was loaded into each replicate PCR. Purified libraries were measured with a Qubit 3.0 fluorometer, size-checked on a Bioanalyzer 2100, and measured again with the KAPA Library Quantification kit. Each immunoSEQ 96-well plate was sequenced on its own single-read 150-cycle Illumina NextSeq 550 flow cell. In the original analysis: Because only junctional sequences without quality scores were contained in the immunoSEQ output, filtering matching that applied to full-length reads could not be performed. To assign V/J genes and CDR3, sequences were annotated against IMGT germline references using PyIR, a Python wrapper for IgBLAST v1.9. Reads were removed for weak V/J assignments (E-value above 1e-6), missing CDR3, stop codons, out-of-frame junctions, or ambiguous translated residues. V3J clonotypes were defined as sequences sharing the same inferred V gene, J gene, and CDR3 amino acid sequence. Percentage overlap between repertoires was calculated by dividing the number of shared unique clonotypes by the size of the smaller repertoire. Repertoire richness was assessed with RTK rarefaction, the Chao1 estimator, and Recon v2.1 estimates of unobserved clonotypes. Generation probabilities were computed with OLGA for all TCRbeta clonotypes obtained by the gDNA method from several donors. Drawn from immuneACCESS, this table holds only the in-frame rearrangements with V and J called that TCRdb kept. Clones are partly lost; checked studies trace under half to an unresolved V gene and leave the rest unexplained. V and J calls and clone size come straight from that table; D and trimming were deduced from the DNA. The sample yields over a million clones; around 78% were counted once. 0.55% to 0.7% of the sample rests with the top ten.

Of note for this clone: Its antigen is unknown. No per-base quality is available; no much larger clone lies one base away.

The V and J ends are trimmed by 2 bases and 5 bases, leaving 10 bases between them. The cysteine opens and the phenylalanine closes a CDR3 of 13 amino acids. Only the CDR3 region is kept as DNA, spanning 39 bases read in frame from base 1. Sequences SGDLS (CDR1) and YYNGEE (CDR2) are obtained from the germline V gene. Sequences were obtained from memory CD4+ T cells from PBMCs. Taken with the paper, the label for cell subset or site translates to: CD45RA-negative fraction. The rearrangement joined TRBV9 to TRBJ1-1, with an unclear D gene assignment. The receptor comes from a man aged 18 to 35 in good health. Some clones in this sample may be carry-over from other donors' samples. The DNA sequence is TGTGCCAGCAGCGTGAGGGTCGAAACTGAAGCTTTCTTT. The encoded protein is CASSVRVETEAFF.